This TCR beta chain appears in the sequencing data of a study of shared clonotypes between healthy human individuals. Turning to the study itself: Each donor's CD4 naive and CD4 memory cells filled three plates apiece, CD8 naive two, and CD8 memory one.

Overall study findings and caveats: Shared clonotypes across all four donors exceeded non-shared ones in generation probability. About 5% of naive CD4 clonotypes were common to a handful of donors.

On this clone: The antigen is undetermined.

There are 14 residues in the CDR3. In germline, CDR1 is SGHKS, CDR2 YYEKEE (reference sequence). V gave up 4 bases and J gave up 5 bases, with 14 bases separating them. The method was immunoSEQ multiplex PCR; TCRdb's version includes in-frame clones alone and lacks a portion of them. This table holds some 650,000 clones, more than 95% found once. The receptor was isolated from a woman under 40 in good health. The chain employs TRBV5-5 and TRBJ2-3, with D hard to call. The specimen sequenced was naive CD4+ T cells sorted from blood. Specified subset: CD45RA+ positively selected. DNA of the CDR3: TGTGCCAGCAGCCAACGACTCTTTGTAGATACGCAGTATTTT. Amino acid sequence: CASSQRLFVDTQYF.